The TCR beta chain described here comes from a study of cytomegalovirus exposure and HLA in healthy donors. Study results and limitations: In vitro work confirmed that a few CMV-associated chains recognize CMV antigens. Reports showed the classifier diagnosing cytomegalovirus status with high specificity and sensitivity.

Notes on this clone: The antigen is not known.

The CDR3 runs to 13 residues. The junction had 7 bases not matched to a gene; V was cut back by 8 bases and J by 3 bases. Germline assignment: CDR1 KGHSH and CDR2 LQKENI. Some clones are missing from TCRdb's copy, which holds only in-frame ones; the method was immunoSEQ multiplex PCR. The sample carries fewer than 200,000 clones, less than 85% recorded once. The source material was PBMCs. The chain employs TRBV18 and TRBJ2-7; 7 nucleotides match TRBD2. This TCR came from a man aged 18 to 30 in good health and CMV-seropositive. The CDR3: CASTPGLNYEQYF. CDR3 nucleotide sequence: TGTGCCAGCACCCCGGGACTAAACTACGAGCAGTACTTC.